This note documents a single T cell receptor (beta chain) sequence. This sample stems from a study of technical replicates of blood from a handful of donors. The length of the CDR3 is 14 residues. Germline V lookup: CDR1 SEHNR, CDR2 FQNEAQ (reference sequence). Trimming cost V 1 base and J 0 bases, with 5 bases left between them. Profiling relied on immunoSEQ multiplex PCR, and the TCRdb table lists in-frame clones only, not all of them. The repertoire includes about 89,000 clones, 85% to 95% of them detected once, and around 0.23% sits in the top ten. The sample comprised T cells isolated from PBMCs. The chain carries TRBV7-9 and TRBJ2-3; D not certain. The TCR originated in a human donor in good health. The CDR3 protein is CASSLVQSTDTQYF. The CDR3 nucleotides are TGTGCCAGCAGCTTAGTTCAGAGCACAGATACGCAGTATTTT.